Below are 14 T cell receptor beta chains sequenced from a single sample in a study of blood T cell repertoires in COVID-19. Using immunoSEQ multiplex PCR, the repertoire was profiled, and TCRdb retains in-frame clones only, with some absent. In the table there are more than 95,000 clones, approximately 80% of which are singletons. Sequencing was done on a sample of peripheral blood. The receptors stem from a man aged 55 to 69 with acute or convalescent COVID-19.

A single count supports this clone. The V and J genes are TRBV2 and TRBJ1-5; D may be TRBD1 (5 bases). Trimming took 3 bases from V and 3 from J, leaving 12 bases between them. Germline-derived CDR1 and CDR2 are SNHLY and FYNNEI. This CDR3 spans 15 amino acids. Written as DNA, the CDR3 is TGTGCCAGCAGTGAGTCCAACAGGAACAATCAGCCCCAGCATTTT. Encoded protein: CASSESNRNNQPQHF.

This clone was seen just once. The genes are TRBV20-1 and TRBJ1-4, with D hard to call. The CDR3 contains 11 residues. Trimming shortened V by 5 bases and J by 6 bases, and 7 bases separated the two germline ends. Germline V lookup: CDR1 DFQATT, CDR2 SNEGSKA (reference sequence). The CDR3 spells CSAPPDEKLFF. CDR3 bases: TGCAGTGCTCCTCCGGATGAAAAACTGTTTTTT.

The chain links TRBV28 to TRBJ1-1, with 7 bases aligning to TRBD1. This CDR3 is built from 14 residues. Germline V gene sequence: CDR1 MDHEN, CDR2 SYDVKM. The trim removed 6 bases at V and 3 bases at J, leaving 7 bases unmatched. The DNA of the CDR3 is TGTGCCAGCAGGGCCGGGACAGAGCACACTGAAGCTTTCTTT. This sequence encodes CASRAGTEHTEAFF.

The chain carries TRBV29-1 and TRBJ1-2; possible D gene TRBD1, 5 bases. This CDR3 spans 12 amino acids. Germline CDR1 SQVTM, CDR2 ANQGSEA. V lost 7 bases and J 4 bases, leaving 13 bases between the germline ends. The CDR3 protein is CSANDRIYGYTF. CDR3 in DNA: TGCAGCGCCAACGACAGAATCTATGGCTACACCTTC.

V is TRBV5-1 and J is TRBJ2-5; D uncertain. Germline lookup yields CDR1 SGHRS and CDR2 YFSETQ. The CDR3 is 13 residues long. Trimming removed 4 bases from V and 5 bases from J, with 12 bases in between. For the CDR3, the DNA is TGCGCCAGCAGCCCCGGAGTGGCGGAGACCCAGTACTTC. Translating gives CASSPGVAETQYF.

The rearrangement joins TRBV11-3 to TRBJ1-1; D is perhaps TRBD1 (6 bases). The V end was cut by 5 bases, the J end by 1 base, with 14 bases between. Germline CDR1 reads SGHNT; CDR2 reads YENEEA. This CDR3 is built from 15 residues. The CDR3 nucleotides read TGTGCCAGCAGCGAACAGGGTATTCCGAACACTGAAGCTTTCTTT. Protein sequence: CASSEQGIPNTEAFF.

The V and J genes are TRBV10-1 and TRBJ1-1, with D uncertain. Germline CDR1 and CDR2: WNHNN and SYGVQD (reference sequence). The CDR3 is made up of 13 amino acids. V was clipped by 2 bases and J by 0 bases, with 4 bases between them. CDR3 amino acids: CASSERVNTEAFF. The CDR3 DNA follows: TGCGCCAGCAGTGAGCGTGTGAACACTGAAGCTTTCTTT.

This clone was detected a few times. The gene calls are TRBV7-3 and TRBJ2-1; 8 bases agree with TRBD2. V gave up 5 bases and J gave up 7 bases; unmatched junction bases: 13. There are 16 residues in the CDR3. Germline CDR1 SGHTA, CDR2 FQGTGA. CDR3 in amino acids: CASSPLVGSGVNEQFF. DNA for the CDR3: TGTGCCAGCAGCCCCCTCGTGGGTAGCGGGGTTAATGAGCAGTTCTTC.

The rearrangement joins TRBV6-1 to TRBJ1-6, with D possibly TRBD1 on 6 matching bases. CDR1 is MNHNS and CDR2 is SASEGT in the germline V gene. The CDR3 is 17 amino acids. Trimming removed 4 bases at V and 9 bases at J, with 22 bases between. In DNA, the CDR3 is TGTGCCAGCAGTGGCCACAGGGTGAGGGAATCCAGTTCACCCCTCCACTTT. Its protein product is CASSGHRVRESSSPLHF.

V gene TRBV15 combines with J gene TRBJ1-2; no definite D call. CDR3 length: 12 residues. The V gene's germline CDR1 is LNHNV and CDR2 YYDKDF (reference sequence). The V and J ends lost 3 bases and 8 bases respectively, with 10 bases between them. CDR3 amino acids: CATSRPGGGYTF. In nucleotides, the CDR3 is TGTGCCACCAGCAGGCCGGGAGGGGGCTACACCTTC.

The genes are TRBV7-2 and TRBJ2-1; tentative D call: TRBD2 (6 bases). V lost 1 base, J lost 4 bases, and 11 bases lay in between. The germline gives CDR1 SGHTA, CDR2 FQGNSA. The CDR3 loop spans 15 amino acids. CDR3 nucleotides: TGTGCCAGCAGCTTAGATCCTAGCGATTACAATGAGCAGTTCTTC. This codes for CASSLDPSDYNEQFF.

The chain recombines TRBV18 with TRBJ2-7; tentatively, D is TRBD2 (6 bases). The germline gives CDR1 KGHSH, CDR2 LQKENI. Between the trimmed V and J ends, which lost 3 bases and 7 bases, there was a span of 16 bases. This CDR3 comprises 14 residues. The chain's CDR3 is CASSPGQSAGEQYF. The CDR3 DNA reads TGTGCCAGCTCACCCGGGCAGTCTGCGGGAGAGCAGTACTTC. Filled out from reference TRBV18 and TRBJ2-7, the complete variable domain reads NAGVMQNPRHLVRRRGQEARLRCSPMKGHSHVYWYRQLPEEGLKFMVYLQKENIIDESGMPKERFSAEFPKEGPSILRIQQVVRGDSAAYFCASSPGQSAGEQYFGPGTRLTVT.

This clone showed up just once. The chain uses TRBV24-1 and TRBJ2-2; 9 bases are shared with TRBD1. CDR3 length: 16 amino acids. The trim removed 0 bases at V and 3 bases at J, leaving 1 base unmatched. CDR1 is KGHDR and CDR2 is SFDVKD in the germline V gene. CDR3 in DNA: TGTGCCACCAGTGATTTGGACAGGGGGGACACCGGGGAGCTGTTTTTT. This translates into CATSDLDRGDTGELFF.

The chain joins TRBV28 to TRBJ1-5; possible D gene TRBD1, 6 bases. Deletions cut 1 base from V and 2 bases from J, with 12 bases between. Germline assignment: CDR1 MDHEN and CDR2 SYDVKM. CDR3 size: 16 residues. CDR3 in amino acids: CASSLFGRGGNQPQHF. In nucleotides, the CDR3 is TGTGCCAGCAGTTTATTCGGCAGGGGAGGCAATCAGCCCCAGCATTTT.